In its sample, the clone carrying this TCR beta chain was seen once. Its specificity is not known. The data derive from a study of tumor and adjacent non-tumor tissue in lung cancer. TCRbeta libraries were built with three rounds of nested PCR, modified from ARM-PCR. From the multiplex PCR reads, TCRdb called clonotypes with MiXCR, one entry per CDR3 protein. The sample contains approximately 86,000 distinct CDR3 sequences, 72% of which appear only once. RNA was extracted from bulk tissue without any cell sorting. CDR3 length equals 14 residues. The study's findings and limits: Tumor tissue had significantly higher TCR diversity than normal lung.

The sequencing sample was made of lung tumor tissue. The sequence was obtained from a woman aged 40 to 50 with non-small cell lung cancer. The chain links TRBV12-3 or TRBV12-4 to TRBJ2-1; 7 bases agree with TRBD2. The CDR3 sequence: CISSWYSGYNEQFF. The CDR3 nucleotides are TGTATCAGCAGTTGGTATAGCGGGTACAATGAGCAGTTCTTC.